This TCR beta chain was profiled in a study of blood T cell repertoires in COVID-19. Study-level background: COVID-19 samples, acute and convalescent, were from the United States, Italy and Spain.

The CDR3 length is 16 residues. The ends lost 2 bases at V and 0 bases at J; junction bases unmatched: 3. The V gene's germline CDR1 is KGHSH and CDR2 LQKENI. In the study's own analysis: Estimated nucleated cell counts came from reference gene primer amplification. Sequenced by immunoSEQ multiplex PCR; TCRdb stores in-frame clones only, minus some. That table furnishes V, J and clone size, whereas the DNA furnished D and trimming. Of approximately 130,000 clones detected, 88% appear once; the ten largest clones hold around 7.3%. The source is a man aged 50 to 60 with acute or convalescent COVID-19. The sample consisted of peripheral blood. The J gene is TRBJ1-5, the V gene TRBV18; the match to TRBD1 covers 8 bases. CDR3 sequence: CASSPGQGSSNQPQHF. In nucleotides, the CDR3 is TGTGCCAGCTCACCAGGACAGGGAAGTAGCAATCAGCCCCAGCATTTT.